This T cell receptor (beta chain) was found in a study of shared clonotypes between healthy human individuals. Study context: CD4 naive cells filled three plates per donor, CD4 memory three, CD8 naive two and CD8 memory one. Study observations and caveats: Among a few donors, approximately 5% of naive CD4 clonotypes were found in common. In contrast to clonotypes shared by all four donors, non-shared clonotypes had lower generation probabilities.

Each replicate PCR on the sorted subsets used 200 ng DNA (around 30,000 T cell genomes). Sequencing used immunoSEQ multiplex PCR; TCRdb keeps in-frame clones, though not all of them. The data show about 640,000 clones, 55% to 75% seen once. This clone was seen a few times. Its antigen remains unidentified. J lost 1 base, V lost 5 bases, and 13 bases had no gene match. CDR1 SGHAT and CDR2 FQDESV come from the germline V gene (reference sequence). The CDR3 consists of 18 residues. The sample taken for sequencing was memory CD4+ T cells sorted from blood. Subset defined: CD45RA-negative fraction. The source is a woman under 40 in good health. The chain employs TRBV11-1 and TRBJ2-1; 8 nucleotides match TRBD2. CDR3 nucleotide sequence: TGTGCCAGCAGCCCGGTGGGGGCTAGCGGGCATTCCTACAATGAGCAGTTCTTC. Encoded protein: CASSPVGASGHSYNEQFF. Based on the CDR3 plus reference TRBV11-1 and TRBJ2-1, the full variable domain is EAEVAQSPRYKITEKSQAVAFWCDPISGHATLYWYRQILGQGPELLVQFQDESVVDDSQLPKDRFSAERLKGVDSTLKIQPAELGDSAMYLCASSPVGASGHSYNEQFFGPGTRLTVL.